The next 10 T cell receptor beta chains were all read from a single sample in a study of blood T cell repertoires in COVID-19 (dated by TCRdb to the early 2020s). Library creation used the immunoSEQ multiplex PCR assay. TCRdb limited this immuneACCESS table to in-frame rearrangements with V and J called. A share of clones is missing; checked studies link under half to unresolved V genes, and the rest is unexplained. Counted in this sample were under 130,000 clones; 69% of them appeared once. About 6% of the sample goes to the ten largest clones. Sequenced: peripheral blood. Source of these receptors: an older man with acute or convalescent COVID-19.

This clone occurred a few times. The chain uses TRBV7-9 and TRBJ2-1, with TRBD2 matching over 7 bases. V lost 2 bases to trimming and J lost 3 bases; unmatched junction nucleotides: 7. CDR1 is SEHNR, CDR2 FQNEAQ, per germline (reference sequence). The CDR3 spans 16 residues. The CDR3 DNA sequence: TGTGCCAGCAGCTTATACAGCGGGGTGAACTACAATGAGCAGTTCTTC. It translates to CASSLYSGVNYNEQFF.

This clone has just a few counts. V usage is TRBV6-5 and J usage is TRBJ1-1, with 10 bases aligning to TRBD1. The J segment lost 5 bases and the V segment lost 8 bases, leaving 2 bases of the junction unmatched. This CDR3 region has 12 residues. Germline CDR1 is MNHEY and CDR2 is SVGAGI. The CDR3 DNA reads as TGTGCCAGCTGGGGACAGGGGACTGAAGCTTTCTTT. Its protein is CASWGQGTEAFF.

This chain uses TRBV10-2 with TRBJ2-1, with D perhaps matching TRBD2 (6 bases). V lost 8 bases and J 7 bases, leaving 21 bases between the germline ends. Germline V lookup: CDR1 WSHSY, CDR2 SAAADI. The CDR3 consists of 15 residues. In DNA form, the CDR3 reads TGCGCCAGCTGCCTACGGGACTCCATTCTAAATGAGCAGTTCTTC. This encodes CASCLRDSILNEQFF.

The chain recombines TRBV6-4 with TRBJ2-3, with 11 bases aligning to TRBD1. The V segment lost 1 base and the J segment 5 bases; nucleotides outside the gene matches: 17. Germline V gene lookup returns CDR1 MRHNA and CDR2 SNTAGT. The CDR3 has 20 residues. The CDR3 nucleotides read TGTGCCAGCAGTGACTGGCAATTGGCGGTTTTGGGACAGGGGGAAGATACGCAGTATTTT. It is translated as CASSDWQLAVLGQGEDTQYF.

The V call is TRBV18, the J call TRBJ2-7; D remains unclear. This CDR3 comprises 14 residues. The germline CDR1 and CDR2 sequences are KGHSH and LQKENI. With 4 bases removed from V and 0 bases from J, the gap between germline ends came to 10 bases. In DNA, the CDR3 is TGTGCCAGCTCACTAGACACACGCTCCTACGAGCAGTACTTC. It translates to CASSLDTRSYEQYF.

The table lists this clone with a few counts. The chain couples TRBV19 to TRBJ2-2, with D tentatively TRBD2 (5 bases). The length of the CDR3 is 12 residues. Germline values: CDR1 LNHDA, CDR2 SQIVND (reference sequence). CDR3 amino acids: CAHEGYGGELFF. The CDR3 DNA reads as TGTGCTCATGAGGGCTACGGCGGGGAGCTGTTTTTT.

The chain uses TRBV7-2 and TRBJ2-1, with 8 positions matching TRBD1. The germline CDR1 and CDR2 sequences are SGHTA and FQGNSA. With V trimmed by 1 base and J by 6 bases, 5 bases remained unmatched. This CDR3 is 15 amino acids long. The CDR3 sequence: CASSLVGQGINEQFF. Written as DNA, the CDR3 is TGTGCCAGCAGCTTAGTAGGACAGGGTATCAATGAGCAGTTCTTC.

The rearrangement joins TRBV6-2 or TRBV6-3 to TRBJ2-1; 8 bases fit TRBD1. The V and J ends lost 5 bases and 2 bases, in that order; junction bases with no gene match: 5. CDR3 length equals 15 residues. Germline assignment: CDR1 MNHEY and CDR2 SVGEGT. The CDR3 sequence is CASSNRDRPYNEQFF. The CDR3 coding sequence is TGTGCCAGCAGTAACCGGGACAGGCCCTACAATGAGCAGTTCTTC.

The chain links TRBV6-5 to TRBJ1-5; the match to TRBD1 covers 7 bases. CDR1 and CDR2 from the germline V gene are MNHEY and SVGAGI. The CDR3 is made up of 14 amino acids. Losses at the gene ends were 11 bases for V and 8 bases for J; bases not matched to a gene: 15. In DNA form, the CDR3 reads TGTGCCTCGCAGCGTCCAGGGGGAGTGGAGCCCCAGCATTTT. Amino acids: CASQRPGGVEPQHF.

This chain joins TRBV15 and TRBJ1-1; D perhaps matches TRBD1 (5 bases). Germline CDR1 LNHNV, CDR2 YYDKDF (reference sequence). The CDR3 has 15 residues. Trimming pared 4 bases from V and 5 bases from J, leaving 17 bases between. CDR3 in amino acids: CATSKPEGRWTEAFF. CDR3 nucleotide sequence: TGTGCCACCAGCAAGCCTGAGGGGAGGTGGACTGAAGCTTTCTTT.